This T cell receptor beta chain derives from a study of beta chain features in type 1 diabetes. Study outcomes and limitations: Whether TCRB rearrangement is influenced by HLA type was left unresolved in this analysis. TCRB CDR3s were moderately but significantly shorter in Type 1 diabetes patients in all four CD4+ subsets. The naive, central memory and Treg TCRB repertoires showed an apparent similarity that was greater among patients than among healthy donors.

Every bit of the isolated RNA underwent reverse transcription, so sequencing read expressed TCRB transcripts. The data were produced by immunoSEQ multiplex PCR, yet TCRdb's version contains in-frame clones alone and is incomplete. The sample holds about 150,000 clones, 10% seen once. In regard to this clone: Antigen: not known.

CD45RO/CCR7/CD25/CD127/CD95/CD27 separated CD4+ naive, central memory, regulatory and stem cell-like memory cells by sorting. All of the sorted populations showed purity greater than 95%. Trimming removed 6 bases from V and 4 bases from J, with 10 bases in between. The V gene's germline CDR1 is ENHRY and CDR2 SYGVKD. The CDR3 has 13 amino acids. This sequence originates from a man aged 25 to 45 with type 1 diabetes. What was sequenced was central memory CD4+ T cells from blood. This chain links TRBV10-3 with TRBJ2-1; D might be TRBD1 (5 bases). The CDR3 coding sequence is TGTGCCATCAGAGGGGCACCATACAATGAGCAGTTCTTC. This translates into CAIRGAPYNEQFF.